A single sample gave rise to the 28 T cell receptor beta chains below, sequenced in a study of blood T cell repertoires in COVID-19. The protocol was immunoSEQ multiplex PCR, while the TCRdb copy is restricted to in-frame clones and leaves out a portion. Altogether about 130,000 clones are present, approximately 90% being singletons, with the ten largest covering less than 4.5%. Sequencing was performed on peripheral blood. The receptor set was obtained from a man aged 55 to 70 with COVID-19, enrolled during active disease.

The chain combines TRBV6-5 with TRBJ2-3; weak D call: TRBD1 (6 bases). The CDR3 sequence is 15 residues long. Looked up from germline, CDR1 is MNHEY and CDR2 is SVGAGI. V was shortened by 5 bases and J by 0 bases, with 12 bases between the two germline ends. The CDR3 coding sequence is TGTGCCAGCAGTCCTACAGGGTCTAGCACAGATACGCAGTATTTT. It specifies CASSPTGSSTDTQYF.

Only one count was recorded for this clone. The chain links TRBV5-1 to TRBJ2-5; 7 nucleotides align to TRBD2. CDR1 is SGHRS, CDR2 YFSETQ, per germline. With 4 bases clipped from V and 5 bases from J, the junction kept 17 bases outside the gene matches. This CDR3 is built from 17 residues. The CDR3 loop is CASSLRAGRVTPETQYF. The CDR3 nucleotides are TGCGCCAGCAGCCTACGAGCGGGGCGCGTTACCCCGGAGACCCAGTACTTC.

The sample holds a few counts of this clone. V usage is TRBV15 and J usage is TRBJ2-7; 10 bases agree with TRBD2. J gave up 1 base and V 1 base, and 16 bases lay outside the gene matches. This CDR3 contains 20 residues. CDR1 LNHNV and CDR2 YYDKDF come from the germline V gene (reference sequence). CDR3 bases: TGTGCCACCAGCAGAGGGGGAATAGCGGGGGGTATACGACGTTCCTACGAGCAGTACTTC. As protein: CATSRGGIAGGIRRSYEQYF.

The genes are TRBV11-3 and TRBJ2-7; no clear D. The CDR3 extends over 15 amino acids. V lost 3 bases and J lost 1, with 13 bases in between. Germline V gene sequence: CDR1 SGHNT, CDR2 YENEEA. The CDR3 protein is CASSFGYSPSYEQYF. In nucleotides, the CDR3 is TGTGCCAGCAGCTTCGGTTACTCGCCATCCTACGAGCAGTACTTC.

This clone was detected a few times. The chain has TRBV10-2 and TRBJ2-5; possibly TRBD2 for D (6 bases). The length of the CDR3 is 15 residues. The germline V gene has CDR1 WSHSY and CDR2 SAAADI. V lost 6 bases, J lost 4 bases, and 18 bases lay in between. As DNA, the CDR3 is TGCGCCAGCAGAGAGAGCGGGCAAAGAGGAGAGACCCAGTACTTC. It translates to CASRESGQRGETQYF.

The V call is TRBV24-1, the J call TRBJ2-3, with 10 bases identical to TRBD1. This CDR3 contains 16 residues. Germline CDR1 KGHDR, CDR2 SFDVKD. V lost 3 bases and J lost 4; bases outside the gene matches: 6. CDR3 bases: TGTGCCACCAGTGATGAGGACAGGGGGATCGCAGATACGCAGTATTTT. Residues: CATSDEDRGIADTQYF.

The rearrangement uses TRBV7-2 and TRBJ2-5, with 9 bases lining up with TRBD1. CDR1 is SGHTA and CDR2 is FQGNSA in the germline V gene. Trimming took 4 bases from V and 11 from J; bases not matched to a gene: 14. The CDR3 is 15 amino acids. CDR3 protein: CASSSNPVQGAGQYF. In DNA, the CDR3 is TGTGCCAGCAGCTCCAACCCGGTACAGGGGGCGGGTCAGTACTTC.

The rearrangement joins TRBV12-5 to TRBJ2-5; 7 bases fit TRBD1. The ends lost 4 bases at V and 4 bases at J; junction bases unmatched: 6. CDR1 is LGHNT, CDR2 FRNRAP, per germline. CDR3 length: 14 residues. DNA of the CDR3: TGTGCTAGTGGTTACGACAGGGACGGAGAGACCCAGTACTTC. Translation gives CASGYDRDGETQYF.

This sequence joins TRBV13 and TRBJ2-5, with D possibly matching TRBD1 (5 bases). The CDR3 consists of 12 residues. V was clipped by 5 bases and J by 5 bases, with 9 bases between them. Germline V lookup: CDR1 PRHDT, CDR2 FYEKMQ (reference sequence). As DNA, the CDR3 is TGTGCCAGCAGCCCACAGGCCGAGACCCAGTACTTC. This gives the protein CASSPQAETQYF.

This clone was recorded once. This sequence joins TRBV19 and TRBJ1-2; D remains ambiguous. Germline V gene sequence: CDR1 LNHDA, CDR2 SQIVND (reference sequence). CDR3 length equals 12 residues. The V gene lost 6 bases and the J gene lost 4 bases, with 9 bases spanning the gap. CDR3 loop: CASRSNGYGYTF. The CDR3 DNA sequence: TGTGCCAGTAGAAGTAACGGCTATGGCTACACCTTC. The full variable domain, rest sourced from reference TRBV19 and TRBJ1-2, is DGGITQSPKYLFRKEGQNVTLSCEQNLNHDAMYWYRQDPGQGLRLIYYSQIVNDFQKGDIAEGYSVSREKKESFPLTVTSAQKNPTAFYLCASRSNGYGYTFGSGTRLTVV.

The rearrangement links TRBV19 to TRBJ1-1; TRBD1 is a possible D gene (6 bases). Germline CDR1 reads LNHDA; CDR2 reads SQIVND (reference sequence). Trimming stripped 6 bases from V and 6 bases from J, with 14 bases between. CDR3 length: 13 amino acids. The chain's CDR3 is CASRRGGSPEAFF. CDR3 nucleotides: TGTGCCAGTAGAAGGGGGGGCAGCCCTGAAGCTTTCTTT.

CDR3 in DNA: TGTGCCAGCTCCCCCGACAGAACAAACTCATATGGCTACACCTTC. Its translation: CASSPDRTNSYGYTF. The chain combines TRBV18 with TRBJ1-2; perhaps TRBD1 as D (5 bases). The CDR3 has 15 amino acids. Trimming left V 6 bases short and J 5 bases short, with 19 bases between. The V gene's germline CDR1 is KGHSH and CDR2 LQKENI.

This chain links TRBV4-3 with TRBJ2-1; TRBD2 matches at 9 bases. CDR1 is LGHNA, CDR2 YSLEER, per germline. The CDR3 is 15 residues long. V dropped 4 bases and J dropped 6; count of bases not matched to a gene: 7. The CDR3, as DNA: TGCGCCAGCAGCCCCGGGACTAGCAGCCTCAATGAGCAGTTCTTC. As protein: CASSPGTSSLNEQFF.

This clone was counted between two and nine times. The chain links TRBV12-5 to TRBJ2-2, with 8 bases lining up with TRBD1. Germline CDR1 and CDR2: LGHNT and FRNRAP. The CDR3 loop spans 16 amino acids. Unmatched junction bases numbered 11, after V lost 6 bases and J lost 5 bases. The CDR3 here is CASGLYGQGGTGELFF. CDR3 bases: TGTGCTAGTGGCCTGTACGGACAGGGCGGGACCGGGGAGCTGTTTTTT. Using reference TRBV12-5 and TRBJ2-2 for the parts outside the CDR3, the full variable domain is DARVTQTPRHKVTEMGQEVTMRCQPILGHNTVFWYRQTMMQGLELLAYFRNRAPLDDSGMPKDRFSAEMPDATLATLKIQPSEPRDSAVYFCASGLYGQGGTGELFFGEGSRLTVL.

The V call is TRBV6-1, the J call TRBJ1-1; TRBD1 matches 11 bases. In germline, CDR1 is MNHNS, CDR2 SASEGT. The junction had 12 bases not matched to a gene; V was cut back by 4 bases and J by 8 bases. CDR3 length: 16 amino acids. CDR3 loop: CASSALPGQGGLEAFF. CDR3 bases: TGTGCCAGCAGTGCCTTACCGGGACAGGGGGGACTCGAAGCTTTCTTT.

This clone was counted a single time. The V call is TRBV7-3, the J call TRBJ1-1; D possibly corresponds to TRBD1 (6 bases). The CDR3 spans 13 residues. Germline assignment: CDR1 SGHTA and CDR2 FQGTGA. V was clipped by 4 bases and J by 6 bases, with 12 bases between them. The CDR3 DNA sequence: TGTGCCAGCAGCTCGGGACATATGGCTGAAGCTTTCTTT. It encodes CASSSGHMAEAFF.

J is TRBJ2-3 and V is TRBV6-1, with TRBD2 matching 8 bases. Per germline, CDR1 MNHNS and CDR2 SASEGT. The ends lost 1 base at V and 4 bases at J; junction bases unmatched: 4. The CDR3 loop spans 15 amino acids. The CDR3 is CASSEVAGGPDTQYF. The CDR3 DNA is TGTGCCAGCAGTGAAGTCGCGGGGGGCCCAGATACGCAGTATTTT.

The chain links TRBV13 to TRBJ2-3; 8 positions match TRBD2. After removal of 4 bases from V and 5 bases from J, the junction contained 5 bases not matched to a gene. The CDR3 has 14 residues. CDR1 is PRHDT and CDR2 is FYEKMQ in the germline V gene (reference sequence). Here the CDR3 reads CASSSGGAVDTQYF. In DNA form, the CDR3 reads TGTGCCAGCAGCTCCGGGGGGGCCGTAGATACGCAGTATTTT.

V gene TRBV6-5 combines with J gene TRBJ2-3; the D gene is possibly TRBD2 (5 bases). Between the trimmed V and J ends, which lost 8 bases and 2 bases, there was a span of 17 bases. This CDR3 is 15 amino acids long. Germline assignment: CDR1 MNHEY and CDR2 SVGAGI. The CDR3 protein is CASERTGIFTDTQYF. The CDR3 DNA reads as TGTGCCAGCGAGAGGACGGGAATCTTCACAGATACGCAGTATTTT.

The chain recombines TRBV25-1 with TRBJ2-5; D ambiguous. Germline V lookup: CDR1 MGHDK, CDR2 SYGVNS. V lost 3 bases, J lost 4 bases, and 9 bases lay in between. This CDR3 spans 13 amino acids. The CDR3 loop is CASSESSGETQYF. DNA for the CDR3: TGTGCCAGCAGTGAGAGTTCCGGAGAGACCCAGTACTTC. The full variable domain, with the rest looked up from reference TRBV25-1 and TRBJ2-5, is EADIYQTPRYLVIGTGKKITLECSQTMGHDKMYWYQQDPGMELHLIHYSYGVNSTEKGDLSSESTVSRIRTEHFPLTLESARPSHTSQYLCASSESSGETQYFGPGTRLLVL.

The rearrangement uses TRBV7-8 and TRBJ2-7, with D maybe TRBD2 (6 bases). V was pared by 1 base and J by 7 bases, with 14 bases between. The germline V gene has CDR1 SGHVS and CDR2 FQNEAQ. The CDR3 has 14 amino acids. The DNA for the CDR3 is TGTGCCAGCAGCTTAGAGTACGGAGGGCCGGAGCAGTACTTC. This encodes CASSLEYGGPEQYF.

CDR3 sequence reads: CASSDLTGGPYEQYF. The DNA of the CDR3 is TGTGCCAGCAGTGATTTAACAGGGGGCCCGTACGAGCAGTACTTC. The rearrangement joins TRBV25-1 to TRBJ2-7; 9 nucleotides match TRBD1. Losses at the gene ends were 3 bases for V and 4 bases for J; bases not matched to a gene: 7. The CDR3 is 15 amino acids. CDR1 is MGHDK and CDR2 is SYGVNS in the germline V gene.

In regard to this clone: Other DNA sequences in this sample translate to the same CDR3. J is TRBJ1-1 and V is TRBV24-1; 10 bases line up with TRBD1. The CDR3 runs to 16 residues. Germline CDR1 and CDR2: KGHDR and SFDVKD. J was trimmed by 5 bases and V by 2 bases; bases with no gene match: 7. CDR3 sequence: CATSDSRQGASTEAFF. CDR3 DNA: TGTGCCACCAGTGATTCAAGACAGGGGGCCTCTACTGAAGCTTTCTTT.

This sequence joins TRBV5-4 and TRBJ2-3; possibly TRBD1 for D (5 bases). The V gene lost 7 bases and the J gene lost 3 bases, with 12 bases spanning the gap. The CDR3 has 13 residues. Germline CDR1 SGHNT, CDR2 YYREEE (reference sequence). The CDR3: CASGAVFTDTQYF. CDR3 DNA: TGTGCCAGCGGGGCAGTATTTACAGATACGCAGTATTTT.

The gene calls are TRBV5-4 and TRBJ1-4; 9 bases fit TRBD1. Germline V gives CDR1 SGHNT, CDR2 YYREEE (reference sequence). The J segment lost 6 bases and the V segment lost 10 bases, leaving 7 bases of the junction unmatched. This CDR3 comprises 13 residues. The CDR3 sequence: CAGTDRGDEKLFF. CDR3 bases: TGTGCCGGCACGGACAGGGGTGATGAAAAACTGTTTTTT. The whole variable domain, remainder taken from reference TRBV5-4 and TRBJ1-4, is ETGVTQSPTHLIKTRGQQVTLRCSSQSGHNTVSWYQQALGQGPQFIFQYYREEENGRGNFPPRFSGLQFPNYSSELNVNALELDDSALYLCAGTDRGDEKLFFGSGTQLSVL.

This clone was counted a single time. V usage is TRBV2 and J usage is TRBJ1-5; tentative D call: TRBD1 (5 bases). The V gene's germline CDR1 is SNHLY and CDR2 FYNNEI. V was pared by 8 bases and J by 0 bases, with 14 bases between. This CDR3 is 15 amino acids long. The CDR3 spells CASGLTDSSNQPQHF. CDR3 nucleotides: TGTGCCAGCGGGTTGACAGATTCTAGCAATCAGCCCCAGCATTTT. The variable domain in full, with the rest retrieved from reference TRBV2 and TRBJ1-5, is EPEVTQTPSHQVTQMGQEVILRCVPISNHLYFYWYRQILGQKVEFLVSFYNNEISEKSEIFDDQFSVERPDGSNFTLKIRSTKLEDSAMYFCASGLTDSSNQPQHFGDGTRLSIL.

J is TRBJ1-1 and V is TRBV3-1 (or the pseudogene TRBV3-2); D is unclear. The CDR3 consists of 15 residues. Germline values: CDR1 LGHDT, CDR2 YNNKEL (reference sequence). The V end was cut by 0 bases, the J end by 3 bases, with 11 bases between. In DNA form, the CDR3 reads TGTGCCAGCAGCCAAGAATCGGGGATCTACACTGAAGCTTTCTTT. This encodes CASSQESGIYTEAFF.

The chain couples TRBV10-2 to TRBJ1-1; D gene uncertain. The germline V and J ends were trimmed by 4 bases and 2 bases, with 8 bases remaining between them. The germline CDR1 and CDR2 sequences are WSHSY and SAAADI. The CDR3 runs 13 residues. The CDR3 region is CASSVGRNTEAFF. CDR3 in DNA: TGCGCCAGCAGTGTGGGCAGAAACACTGAAGCTTTCTTT.